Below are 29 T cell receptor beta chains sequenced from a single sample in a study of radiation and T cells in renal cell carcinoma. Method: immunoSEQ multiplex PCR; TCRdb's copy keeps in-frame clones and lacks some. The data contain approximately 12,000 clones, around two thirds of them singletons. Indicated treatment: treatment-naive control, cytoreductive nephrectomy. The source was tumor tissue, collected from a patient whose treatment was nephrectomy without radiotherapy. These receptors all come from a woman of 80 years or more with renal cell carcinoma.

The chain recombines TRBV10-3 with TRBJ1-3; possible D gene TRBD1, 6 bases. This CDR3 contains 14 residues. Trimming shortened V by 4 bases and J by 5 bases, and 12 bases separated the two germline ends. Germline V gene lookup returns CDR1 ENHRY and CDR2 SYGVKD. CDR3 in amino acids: CAISALRGRNTIYF. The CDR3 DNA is TGTGCCATCAGTGCCCTAAGGGGGAGAAACACCATATATTTT.

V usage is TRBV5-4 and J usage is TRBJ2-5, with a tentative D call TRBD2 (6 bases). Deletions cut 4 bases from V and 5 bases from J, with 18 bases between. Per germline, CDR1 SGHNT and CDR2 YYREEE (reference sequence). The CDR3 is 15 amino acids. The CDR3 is CASSPQLAGRETQYF. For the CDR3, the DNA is TGTGCCAGCAGCCCCCAACTAGCAGGGAGGGAGACCCAGTACTTC.

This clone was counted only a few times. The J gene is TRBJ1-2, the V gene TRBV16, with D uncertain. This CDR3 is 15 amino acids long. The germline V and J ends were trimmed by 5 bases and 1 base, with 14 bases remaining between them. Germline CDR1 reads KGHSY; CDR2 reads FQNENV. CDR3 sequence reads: CASSSPKIYNYGYTF. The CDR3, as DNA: TGTGCCAGCAGCAGCCCCAAAATTTATAACTATGGCTACACCTTC.

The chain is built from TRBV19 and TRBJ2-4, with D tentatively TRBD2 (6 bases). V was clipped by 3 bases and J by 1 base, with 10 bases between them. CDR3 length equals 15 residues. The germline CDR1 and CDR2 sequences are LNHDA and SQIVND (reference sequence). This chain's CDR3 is CASSMWGEAKNIQYF. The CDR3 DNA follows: TGTGCCAGTAGTATGTGGGGGGAGGCCAAAAACATTCAGTACTTC.

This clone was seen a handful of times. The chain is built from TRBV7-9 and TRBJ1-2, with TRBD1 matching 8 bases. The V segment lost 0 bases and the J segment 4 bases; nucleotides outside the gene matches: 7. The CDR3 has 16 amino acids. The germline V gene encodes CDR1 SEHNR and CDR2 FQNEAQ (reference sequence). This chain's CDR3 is CASSLALTGDSYGYTF. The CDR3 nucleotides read TGTGCCAGCAGCTTAGCATTGACAGGGGATTCCTATGGCTACACCTTC.

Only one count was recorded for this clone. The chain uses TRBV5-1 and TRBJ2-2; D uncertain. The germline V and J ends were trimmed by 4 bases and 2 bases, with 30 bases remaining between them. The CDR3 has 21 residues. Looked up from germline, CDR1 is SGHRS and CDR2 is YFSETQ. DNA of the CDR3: TGCGCCAGCAGCCACCGGAATATTGCCCCCACCCTTAATCGAAACACCGGGGAGCTGTTTTTT. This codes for CASSHRNIAPTLNRNTGELFF.

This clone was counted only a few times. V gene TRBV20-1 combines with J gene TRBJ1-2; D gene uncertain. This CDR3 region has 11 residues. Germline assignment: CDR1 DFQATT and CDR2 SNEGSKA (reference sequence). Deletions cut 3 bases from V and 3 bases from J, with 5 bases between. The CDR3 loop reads CSASPDYGYTF. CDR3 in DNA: TGCAGTGCTAGCCCAGACTATGGCTACACCTTC.

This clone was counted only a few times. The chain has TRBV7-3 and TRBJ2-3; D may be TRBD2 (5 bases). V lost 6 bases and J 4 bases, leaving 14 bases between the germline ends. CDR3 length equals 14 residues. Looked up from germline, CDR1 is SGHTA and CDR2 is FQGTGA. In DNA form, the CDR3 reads TGTGCCAGCAGTTTAGCGTTCGGGGCAGATACGCAGTATTTT. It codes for CASSLAFGADTQYF.

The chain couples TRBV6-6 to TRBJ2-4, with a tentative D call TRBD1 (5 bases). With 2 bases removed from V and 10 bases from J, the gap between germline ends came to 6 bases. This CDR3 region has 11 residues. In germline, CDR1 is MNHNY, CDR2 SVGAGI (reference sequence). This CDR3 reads CASSYRGIQYF. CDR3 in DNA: TGTGCCAGCAGTTACAGGGGAATTCAGTACTTC.

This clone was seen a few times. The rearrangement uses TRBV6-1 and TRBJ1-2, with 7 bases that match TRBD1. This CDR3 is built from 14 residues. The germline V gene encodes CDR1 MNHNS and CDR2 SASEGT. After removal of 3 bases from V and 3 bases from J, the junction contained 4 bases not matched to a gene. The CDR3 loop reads CASSDRTGDYGYTF. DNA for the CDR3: TGTGCCAGCAGTGACAGGACAGGCGACTATGGCTACACCTTC.

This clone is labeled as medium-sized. As DNA, the CDR3 is TGCGCCAGCAGTCCAGGGAGCTACGAGCAGTACTTC. Amino acid sequence: CASSPGSYEQYF. This chain joins TRBV10-1 and TRBJ2-7; D may be TRBD1 or TRBD2 (5 bases each). The CDR3 runs 12 residues. Trimming took 5 bases from V and 3 from J, leaving 8 bases between them. Looked up from germline, CDR1 is WNHNN and CDR2 is SYGVQD (reference sequence).

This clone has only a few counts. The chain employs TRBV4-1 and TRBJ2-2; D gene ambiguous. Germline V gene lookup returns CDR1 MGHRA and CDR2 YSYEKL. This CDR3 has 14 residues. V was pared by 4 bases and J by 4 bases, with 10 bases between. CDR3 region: CASSLRTVTGELFF. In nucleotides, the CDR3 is TGCGCCAGCAGCCTTAGGACGGTCACCGGGGAGCTGTTTTTT.

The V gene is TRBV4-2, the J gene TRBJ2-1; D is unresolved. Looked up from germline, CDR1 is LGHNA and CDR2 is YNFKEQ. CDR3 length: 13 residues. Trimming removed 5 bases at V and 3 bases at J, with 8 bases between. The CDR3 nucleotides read TGTGCCAGCAGCGCTTCAGACTACAATGAGCAGTTCTTC. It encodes CASSASDYNEQFF.

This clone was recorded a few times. The chain's CDR3 is CASSRQGTGELFF. CDR3 sequence (DNA): TGTGCCAGCAGCCGACAGGGCACCGGGGAGCTGTTTTTT. This rearrangement joins TRBV5-4 to TRBJ2-2, with 7 bases matching TRBD1. CDR3 length: 13 amino acids. The germline CDR1 and CDR2 sequences are SGHNT and YYREEE (reference sequence). The junction had 1 base not matched to a gene; V was cut back by 4 bases and J by 4 bases.

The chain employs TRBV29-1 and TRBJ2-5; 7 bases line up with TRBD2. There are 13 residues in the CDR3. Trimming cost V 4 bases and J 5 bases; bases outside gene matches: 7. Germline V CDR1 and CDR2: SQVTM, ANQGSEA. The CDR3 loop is CSVAEGGPETQYF. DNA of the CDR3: TGCAGCGTTGCGGAGGGAGGGCCCGAGACCCAGTACTTC.

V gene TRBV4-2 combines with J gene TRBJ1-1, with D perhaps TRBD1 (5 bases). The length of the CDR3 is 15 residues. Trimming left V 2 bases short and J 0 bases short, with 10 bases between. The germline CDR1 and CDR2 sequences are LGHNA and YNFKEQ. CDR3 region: CASSQLTGVNTEAFF. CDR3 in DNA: TGTGCCAGCAGCCAACTAACGGGGGTGAACACTGAAGCTTTCTTT.

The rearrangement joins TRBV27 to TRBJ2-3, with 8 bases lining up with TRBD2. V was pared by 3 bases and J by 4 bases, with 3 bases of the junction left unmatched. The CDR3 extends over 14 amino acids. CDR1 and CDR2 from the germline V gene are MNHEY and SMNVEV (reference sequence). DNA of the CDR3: TGTGCCAGCAGTTTTAGTAGCGGGGCAGATACGCAGTATTTT. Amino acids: CASSFSSGADTQYF.

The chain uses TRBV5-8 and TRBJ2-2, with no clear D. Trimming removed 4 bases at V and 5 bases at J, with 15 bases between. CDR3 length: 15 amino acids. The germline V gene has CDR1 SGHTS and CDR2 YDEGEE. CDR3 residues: CASSQPWMGTGELFF. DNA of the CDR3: TGTGCCAGCAGCCAACCGTGGATGGGGACCGGGGAGCTGTTTTTT.

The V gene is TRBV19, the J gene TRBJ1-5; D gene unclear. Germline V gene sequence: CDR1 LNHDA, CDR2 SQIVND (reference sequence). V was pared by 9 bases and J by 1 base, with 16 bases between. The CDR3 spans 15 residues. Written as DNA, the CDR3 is TGTGCCAGCTCGCAGATGACACTGAGCAATCAGCCCCAGCATTTT. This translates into CASSQMTLSNQPQHF.

The CDR3 here is CASSVQTGLTGNTIYF. In DNA form, the CDR3 reads TGCGCCAGCAGCGTACAAACGGGACTTACTGGAAACACCATATATTTT. The rearrangement links TRBV5-1 to TRBJ1-3; weak D call: TRBD1 (5 bases). This CDR3 spans 16 amino acids. Trimming cost V 4 bases and J 2 bases, with 16 bases left between them. Germline lookup yields CDR1 SGHRS and CDR2 YFSETQ.

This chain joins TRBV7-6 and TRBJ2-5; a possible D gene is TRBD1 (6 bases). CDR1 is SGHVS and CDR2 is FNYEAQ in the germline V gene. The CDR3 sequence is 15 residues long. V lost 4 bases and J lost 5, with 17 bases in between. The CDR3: CASSSTQGLGETQYF. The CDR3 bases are TGTGCCAGCAGCTCGACACAGGGCTTGGGGGAGACCCAGTACTTC.

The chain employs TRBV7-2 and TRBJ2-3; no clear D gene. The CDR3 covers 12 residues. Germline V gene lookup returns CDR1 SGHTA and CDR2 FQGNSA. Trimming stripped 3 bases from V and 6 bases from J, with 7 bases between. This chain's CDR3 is CASSFYGDTQYF. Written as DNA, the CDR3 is TGTGCCAGCAGCTTCTACGGGGATACGCAGTATTTT.

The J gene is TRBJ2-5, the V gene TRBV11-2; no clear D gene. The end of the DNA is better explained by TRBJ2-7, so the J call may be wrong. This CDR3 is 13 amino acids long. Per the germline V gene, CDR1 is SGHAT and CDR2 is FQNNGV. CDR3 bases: TGTGCCAGCAGTTCTCCCGGAACCTACGAGCAGTACTTC. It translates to CASSSPGTYEQYF.

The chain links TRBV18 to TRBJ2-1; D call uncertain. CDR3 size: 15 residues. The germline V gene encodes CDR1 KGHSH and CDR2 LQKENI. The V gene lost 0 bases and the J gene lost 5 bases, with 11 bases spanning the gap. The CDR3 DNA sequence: TGTGCCAGCTCACCACCGTCCAAAACGGACAATGAGCAGTTCTTC. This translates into CASSPPSKTDNEQFF.

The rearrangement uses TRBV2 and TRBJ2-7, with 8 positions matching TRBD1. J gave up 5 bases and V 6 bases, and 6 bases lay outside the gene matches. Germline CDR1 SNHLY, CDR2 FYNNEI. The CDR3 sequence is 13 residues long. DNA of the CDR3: TGTGCCAGCAGGCGGACAGGGTACAACGAGCAGTACTTC. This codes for CASRRTGYNEQYF. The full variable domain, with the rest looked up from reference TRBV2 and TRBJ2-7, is EPEVTQTPSHQVTQMGQEVILRCVPISNHLYFYWYRQILGQKVEFLVSFYNNEISEKSEIFDDQFSVERPDGSNFTLKIRSTKLEDSAMYFCASRRTGYNEQYFGPGTRLTVT.

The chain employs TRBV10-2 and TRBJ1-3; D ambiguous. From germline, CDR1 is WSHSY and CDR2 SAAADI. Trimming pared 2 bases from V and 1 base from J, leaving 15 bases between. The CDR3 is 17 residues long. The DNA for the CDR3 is TGCGCCAGCAGTGAGGAGCGTGGGGTTGGGTCTGGAAACACCATATATTTT. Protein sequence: CASSEERGVGSGNTIYF.

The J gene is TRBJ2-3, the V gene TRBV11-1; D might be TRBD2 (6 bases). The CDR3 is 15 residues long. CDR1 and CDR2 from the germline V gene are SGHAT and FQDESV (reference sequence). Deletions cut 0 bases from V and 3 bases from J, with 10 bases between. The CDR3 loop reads CASSLAPLATDTQYF. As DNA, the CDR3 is TGTGCCAGCAGCTTAGCGCCCCTAGCGACAGATACGCAGTATTTT.

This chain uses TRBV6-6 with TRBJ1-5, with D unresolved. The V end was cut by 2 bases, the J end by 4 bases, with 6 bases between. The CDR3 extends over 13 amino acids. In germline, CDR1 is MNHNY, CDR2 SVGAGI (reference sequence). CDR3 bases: TGTGCCAGCAGTTACGAGAGGAATCAGCCCCAGCATTTT. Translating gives CASSYERNQPQHF.

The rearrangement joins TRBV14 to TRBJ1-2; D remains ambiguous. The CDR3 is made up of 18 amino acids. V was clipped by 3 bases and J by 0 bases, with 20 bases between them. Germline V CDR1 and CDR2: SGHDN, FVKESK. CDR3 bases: TGTGCCAGCAGCCATTCCCCTTATCCGGGTGGAGCTAACTATGGCTACACCTTC. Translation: CASSHSPYPGGANYGYTF. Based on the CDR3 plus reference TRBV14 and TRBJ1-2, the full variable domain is EAGVTQFPSHSVIEKGQTVTLRCDPISGHDNLYWYRRVMGKEIKFLLHFVKESKQDESGMPNNRFLAERTGGTYSTLKVQPAELEDSGVYFCASSHSPYPGGANYGYTFGSGTRLTVV.